The 29 T cell receptor beta chains presented below share a single source sample, sequenced in a study of cytomegalovirus exposure and HLA in healthy donors. Sequencing used immunoSEQ multiplex PCR; TCRdb keeps in-frame clones, though not all of them. The sample yields approximately 82,000 clones, 85% to 95% seen once. Sequencing was done on a sample of PBMCs. The receptors stem from a young woman in good health and CMV-seronegative.

This clone was observed a single time. J is TRBJ1-4 and V is TRBV11-2; D call uncertain. The V end was cut by 1 base, the J end by 4 bases, with 10 bases between. This CDR3 contains 15 residues. Germline V gives CDR1 SGHAT, CDR2 FQNNGV. CDR3 loop: CASSLVVLGNEKLFF. The CDR3 bases are TGTGCCAGCAGCTTAGTGGTACTCGGTAATGAAAAACTGTTTTTT.

The rearrangement links TRBV9 to TRBJ2-7; 7 bases match TRBD2. Germline loops: CDR1 SGDLS, CDR2 YYNGEE. The CDR3 length is 16 residues. Trimming took 0 bases from V and 5 from J; bases not matched to a gene: 11. Here the CDR3 reads CASSVGGVAGVDEQYF. CDR3 nucleotides: TGTGCCAGCAGCGTAGGGGGGGTGGCGGGAGTAGACGAGCAGTACTTC.

The V gene is TRBV28, the J gene TRBJ2-3; TRBD2 agrees at 12 bases. Trimming at V came to 3 bases and at J to 5 bases, leaving 6 bases not matched to a gene. The germline CDR1 and CDR2 sequences are MDHEN and SYDVKM. The CDR3 totals 16 residues. The CDR3 DNA sequence: TGTGCCAGCAGTTTTAGACTAGCGGGGGTTCTAGATACGCAGTATTTT. Translating it yields CASSFRLAGVLDTQYF. The entire variable domain, with the rest obtained from reference TRBV28 and TRBJ2-3, is as follows: DVKVTQSSRYLVKRTGEKVFLECVQDMDHENMFWYRQDPGLGLRLIYFSYDVKMKEKGDIPEGYSVSREKKERFSLILESASTNQTSMYLCASSFRLAGVLDTQYFGPGTRLTVL.

The chain has TRBV9 and TRBJ2-3, with 7 bases identical to TRBD2. Germline loops: CDR1 SGDLS, CDR2 YYNGEE. Trimming removed 4 bases from V and 2 bases from J; junction bases left unmatched: 4. The CDR3 runs 14 residues. DNA for the CDR3: TGTGCCAGCAGCCCGGGACTAACCACAGATACGCAGTATTTT. Protein product: CASSPGLTTDTQYF.

Here the CDR3 DNA reads TGCGCCAGCAGCCCCGGGACTAGCGGGAGCGGGTCCTACGAGCAGTACTTC. Amino acid sequence: CASSPGTSGSGSYEQYF. The chain employs TRBV4-1 and TRBJ2-7; 14 nucleotides match TRBD2. Trimming took 4 bases from V and 1 from J; bases not matched to a gene: 6. Germline CDR1 and CDR2: MGHRA and YSYEKL. This CDR3 has 17 residues.

For the CDR3, the DNA is TGTGCCAGCAGCTTAAGGGGGGAGGGCCGAGCCGGGGCCAACGTCCTGACTTTC. Translating it yields CASSLRGEGRAGANVLTF. The V gene is TRBV7-2, the J gene TRBJ2-6; D perhaps matches TRBD2 (7 bases). CDR1 SGHTA and CDR2 FQGNSA come from the germline V gene. V was shortened by 2 bases and J by 4 bases, with 18 bases between the two germline ends. The CDR3 is 18 amino acids.

This chain links TRBV5-4 with TRBJ1-6; 7 bases are a match to TRBD1. The CDR3 runs to 15 residues. V was clipped by 1 base and J by 7 bases; unmatched bases: 5. CDR1 SGHNT and CDR2 YYREEE come from the germline V gene (reference sequence). The CDR3 DNA reads TGTGCCAGCAGCTTGCTCGGGACAGCAAATTCACCCCTCCACTTT. Protein product: CASSLLGTANSPLHF.

The rearrangement uses TRBV27 and TRBJ2-7; D is undetermined. This CDR3 spans 11 amino acids. Germline lookup yields CDR1 MNHEY and CDR2 SMNVEV (reference sequence). The V and J ends lost 4 bases and 3 bases respectively, with 4 bases between them. In DNA, the CDR3 is TGTGCCAGCAGTTCCCACTACGAGCAGTACTTC. This codes for CASSSHYEQYF.

The chain links TRBV6-5 to TRBJ2-7, with a weak D call TRBD1 (7 bases). The germline gives CDR1 MNHEY, CDR2 SVGAGI. Trimming shortened V by 3 bases and J by 3 bases, and 15 bases separated the two germline ends. This CDR3 has 15 residues. DNA of the CDR3: TGTGCCAGCAGTTATCGGACAGGCGGGGTCTACGAGCAGTACTTC. Residues: CASSYRTGGVYEQYF.

The V call is TRBV7-2, the J call TRBJ2-3, with 8 bases that match TRBD2. The CDR3 is 19 residues long. Germline V gene data show CDR1 as SGHTA and CDR2 as FQGNSA. Losses at the gene ends were 6 bases for V and 2 bases for J; bases not matched to a gene: 19. The CDR3 spells CASRKAGGAPRKSTDTQYF. DNA of the CDR3: TGTGCCAGCAGGAAGGCGGGGGGCGCTCCCAGAAAATCCACAGATACGCAGTATTTT.

J is TRBJ2-7 and V is TRBV2; 8 positions agree with TRBD1. With V trimmed by 5 bases and J by 4 bases, 10 bases remained unmatched. CDR1 is SNHLY, CDR2 FYNNEI, per germline. The CDR3 is 15 amino acids. The CDR3 protein is CASSPRTGIFYEQYF. The CDR3, as DNA: TGTGCCAGCAGTCCCCGGACAGGGATTTTTTACGAGCAGTACTTC.

The chain couples TRBV29-1 to TRBJ2-1, with 9 bases aligning to TRBD2. Unmatched junction bases numbered 3, after V lost 2 bases and J lost 1 base. The CDR3 spans 15 residues. Germline V gene sequence: CDR1 SQVTM, CDR2 ANQGSEA. CDR3 coding DNA: TGCAGCGTTGAACCCCTAGCGGGATCCTACAATGAGCAGTTCTTC. It specifies CSVEPLAGSYNEQFF.

The genes are TRBV13 and TRBJ2-2, with 8 bases that match TRBD2. CDR3 length: 16 residues. The germline gives CDR1 PRHDT, CDR2 FYEKMQ (reference sequence). With 5 bases clipped from V and 6 bases from J, the junction kept 11 bases outside the gene matches. The CDR3 loop reads CASSPGGLNFAGELFF. For the CDR3, the DNA is TGTGCCAGCAGCCCGGGGGGGCTTAACTTTGCCGGGGAGCTGTTTTTT. The full variable domain, rest sourced from reference TRBV13 and TRBJ2-2, is AAGVIQSPRHLIKEKRETATLKCYPIPRHDTVYWYQQGPGQDPQFLISFYEKMQSDKGSIPDRFSAQQFSDYHSELNMSSLELGDSALYFCASSPGGLNFAGELFFGEGSRLTVL.

V and J are TRBV19 and TRBJ1-5; 8 nucleotides line up with TRBD1. The CDR3 is made up of 13 amino acids. Germline CDR1 and CDR2: LNHDA and SQIVND (reference sequence). The ends lost 6 bases at V and 4 bases at J; junction bases unmatched: 2. The CDR3 nucleotides read TGTGCCAGTAGGAGACAGGGGAATCAGCCCCAGCATTTT. Protein product: CASRRQGNQPQHF. Filled out from reference TRBV19 and TRBJ1-5, the complete variable domain reads DGGITQSPKYLFRKEGQNVTLSCEQNLNHDAMYWYRQDPGQGLRLIYYSQIVNDFQKGDIAEGYSVSREKKESFPLTVTSAQKNPTAFYLCASRRQGNQPQHFGDGTRLSIL.

This chain links TRBV4-3 with TRBJ2-5; no clear D. Trimming took off 3 bases at V and 6 bases at J, with 11 bases between the two ends. The germline gives CDR1 LGHNA, CDR2 YSLEER. The length of the CDR3 is 13 residues. This CDR3 is CASSQPVRKTQYF. CDR3 DNA: TGCGCCAGCAGCCAGCCAGTAAGAAAGACCCAGTACTTC.

The chain couples TRBV4-3 to TRBJ1-5, with TRBD1 matching over 8 bases. Trimming took 0 bases from V and 6 from J; bases not matched to a gene: 7. The CDR3 is 16 amino acids. Germline CDR1 is LGHNA and CDR2 is YSLEER. CDR3 loop: CASSQEGQEGSQPQHF. CDR3 sequence (DNA): TGCGCCAGCAGCCAAGAGGGACAGGAGGGCAGTCAGCCCCAGCATTTT.

The chain recombines TRBV4-3 with TRBJ1-2; TRBD1 matches at 8 bases. In germline, CDR1 is LGHNA, CDR2 YSLEER. The junction had 0 bases not matched to a gene; V was cut back by 0 bases and J by 0 bases. This CDR3 comprises 15 residues. Written as DNA, the CDR3 is TGCGCCAGCAGCCAAGAACAGGGGGCTAACTATGGCTACACCTTC. It yields the protein CASSQEQGANYGYTF.

The chain uses TRBV4-1 and TRBJ2-1; 10 nucleotides match TRBD1. The CDR3 has 15 amino acids. From germline, CDR1 is MGHRA and CDR2 YSYEKL. Trimming cost V 4 bases and J 7 bases; bases outside gene matches: 7. CDR3 sequence reads: CASSRPTGGVNEQFF. As DNA, the CDR3 is TGCGCCAGCAGCCGCCCGACAGGGGGCGTGAATGAGCAGTTCTTC.

The chain's CDR3 is CASSEQTGGNQPQHF. Here the CDR3 DNA reads TGTGCCAGCAGTGAACAGACAGGGGGCAATCAGCCCCAGCATTTT. The chain has TRBV6-1 and TRBJ1-5; 8 bases fit TRBD1. With 2 bases clipped from V and 2 bases from J, the junction kept 2 bases outside the gene matches. CDR3 length equals 15 residues. CDR1 and CDR2 from the germline V gene are MNHNS and SASEGT.

DNA of the CDR3: TGTGCCAGCAGCCAAAGGGGACTAGCCCATGAGCAGTACTTC. Its translation: CASSQRGLAHEQYF. The chain uses TRBV14 and TRBJ2-7; TRBD2 agrees at 9 bases. This CDR3 has 14 amino acids. CDR1 is SGHDN and CDR2 is FVKESK in the germline V gene. V trimming: 2 bases; J trimming: 7 bases; junction bases outside the gene matches: 6.

The chain combines TRBV6-1 with TRBJ2-7; 8 bases map to TRBD1. Germline CDR1 MNHNS, CDR2 SASEGT. With V trimmed by 6 bases and J by 7 bases, 5 bases remained unmatched. The CDR3 has 12 amino acids. The CDR3 sequence: CASSQTGDEQYF. As DNA, the CDR3 is TGTGCCAGCAGCCAGACAGGGGATGAGCAGTACTTC.

This chain joins TRBV2 and TRBJ1-2; 7 nucleotides agree with TRBD1. This CDR3 region has 14 residues. Germline loops: CDR1 SNHLY, CDR2 FYNNEI. V was pared by 3 bases and J by 4 bases, with 5 bases of the junction left unmatched. The DNA for the CDR3 is TGTGCCAGCAGTGAGACAGGGTCGGGCTATGGCTACACCTTC. This codes for CASSETGSGYGYTF. Full variable domain (outside the CDR3, taken from reference TRBV2 and TRBJ1-2): EPEVTQTPSHQVTQMGQEVILRCVPISNHLYFYWYRQILGQKVEFLVSFYNNEISEKSEIFDDQFSVERPDGSNFTLKIRSTKLEDSAMYFCASSETGSGYGYTFGSGTRLTVV.

The chain has TRBV6-6 and TRBJ1-5; tentative D call: TRBD1 (6 bases). CDR1 is MNHNY and CDR2 is SVGAGI in the germline V gene (reference sequence). The CDR3 loop spans 16 amino acids. V was shortened by 2 bases and J by 2 bases, with 13 bases between the two germline ends. The CDR3 loop is CASSYPTGRGNQPQHF. The CDR3 region has the DNA TGTGCCAGCAGTTACCCAACAGGGCGGGGCAATCAGCCCCAGCATTTT.

The chain couples TRBV7-2 to TRBJ2-1; TRBD2 matches at 8 bases. Trimming removed 6 bases from V and 6 bases from J; junction bases left unmatched: 10. The CDR3 has 15 residues. Germline assignment: CDR1 SGHTA and CDR2 FQGNSA. CDR3 amino acids: CASSQTSGAFNEQFF. The CDR3 nucleotides read TGTGCCAGCAGTCAAACTAGCGGAGCTTTCAATGAGCAGTTCTTC.

The rearrangement links TRBV5-1 to TRBJ2-3; TRBD2 aligns across 13 bases. CDR3 length equals 15 residues. The trim removed 7 bases at V and 3 bases at J, leaving 5 bases unmatched. Germline-derived CDR1 and CDR2 are SGHRS and YFSETQ. The CDR3 loop is CASRLGLAGTDTQYF. The CDR3 DNA reads TGCGCCAGCCGACTGGGACTAGCGGGGACAGATACGCAGTATTTT.

In DNA form, the CDR3 reads TGCGCCAGCAGTTGGAGAAATGAGCAGTTCTTC. Translating gives CASSWRNEQFF. The chain combines TRBV10-2 with TRBJ2-1, with D unresolved. CDR1 and CDR2 (germline): WSHSY, SAAADI. Trimming took off 5 bases at V and 7 bases at J, with 6 bases between the two ends. This CDR3 is 11 amino acids long.

The gene calls are TRBV7-9 and TRBJ1-3; 7 bases map to TRBD1. The CDR3 runs to 15 residues. V gave up 5 bases and J gave up 0 bases; unmatched junction bases: 4. CDR1 is SEHNR and CDR2 is FQNEAQ in the germline V gene (reference sequence). The CDR3 protein is CASSPGGGSGNTIYF. The DNA of the CDR3 is TGTGCCAGCAGCCCAGGGGGAGGCTCTGGAAACACCATATATTTT.

This CDR3 reads CATGRRGDYGYTF. As DNA, the CDR3 is TGTGCCACCGGTAGGCGGGGGGACTATGGCTACACCTTC. The chain uses TRBV7-9 and TRBJ1-2, with TRBD1 as a possible D gene (5 bases). Between the trimmed V and J ends, which lost 10 bases and 3 bases, there was a span of 15 bases. The germline V gene has CDR1 SEHNR and CDR2 FQNEAQ (reference sequence). The CDR3 has 13 residues.

The chain links TRBV2 to TRBJ2-1, with a tentative D call TRBD2 (6 bases). Trimming removed 4 bases from V and 6 bases from J, with 10 bases in between. Germline V gene sequence: CDR1 SNHLY, CDR2 FYNNEI. The CDR3 consists of 13 residues. Here the CDR3 DNA reads TGTGCCAGCAGTGGTCGGAGGGGCAATGAGCAGTTCTTC. The encoded protein is CASSGRRGNEQFF.